This T cell receptor (beta chain) was captured by sequencing in a study of T cells after yellow fever vaccination. Germline lookup yields CDR1 KGHSH and CDR2 LQKENI. The ends lost 4 bases at V and 5 bases at J; junction bases unmatched: 16. The CDR3 has 17 amino acids. Overall study results and limits: Abundant contaminating clonotypes from the bulk population could appear in FACS-sorted repertoires. Among primary-vaccination clones, most reappeared after the booster, at about 95% for CD4 and roughly 88% for CD8. It was a small share of clonotypes that appeared in both CD4 and CD8 compartments. Weaker overall, the secondary response nonetheless peaked faster (day 5 versus 15).

MiXCR was run by TCRdb on the 5' RACE reads, yielding one entry per CDR3 protein. This table has 30,000 or so distinct CDR3 sequences, over 5.5% appearing once. The table lists this clonotype with many counts. The sequencing used PBMCs, either bulk or a sorted T-cell subset (CD4+, CD8+, memory, or dextramer-sorted; not recorded which), collected on the day of the yellow fever booster vaccination. The chain carries TRBV18 and TRBJ1-1; 7 bases align to TRBD1. The sequence was collected from a young man who received the YFV17D yellow fever vaccine. The CDR3 DNA follows: TGTGCCAGCTCACGGTTCGAAGGGATGGTACAGGGGACTGAAGCTTTCTTT. Translation: CASSRFEGMVQGTEAFF. Based on the CDR3 plus reference TRBV18 and TRBJ1-1, the full variable domain is NAGVMQNPRHLVRRRGQEARLRCSPMKGHSHVYWYRQLPEEGLKFMVYLQKENIIDESGMPKERFSAEFPKEGPSILRIQQVVRGDSAAYFCASSRFEGMVQGTEAFFGQGTRLTVV.